These 16 T cell receptor beta chains were sequenced from one sample in a study of blood T cell repertoires in COVID-19. Sequencing used immunoSEQ multiplex PCR; TCRdb keeps in-frame clones, though not all of them. Among some 200,000 clones listed, roughly 80% were seen once. Source material: peripheral blood. The receptors come from a woman of 80 years or more with acute or convalescent COVID-19.

The chain employs TRBV7-9 and TRBJ1-4; 9 bases are a match to TRBD1. Germline lookup yields CDR1 SEHNR and CDR2 FQNEAQ (reference sequence). Trimming at V came to 5 bases and at J to 6 bases, leaving 4 bases not matched to a gene. The CDR3 is 14 amino acids. The CDR3 spells CASSPRDRDEKLFF. CDR3 coding DNA: TGTGCCAGCAGCCCTAGGGACAGGGATGAAAAACTGTTTTTT.

J is TRBJ2-1 and V is TRBV10-3, with 9 bases matching TRBD2. In germline, CDR1 is ENHRY, CDR2 SYGVKD. The CDR3 loop spans 17 amino acids. Trimming took 10 bases from V and 0 from J; bases not matched to a gene: 13. DNA of the CDR3: TGTGCCACCCTACATGGACTAGCGCAGAGCTCCTACAATGAGCAGTTCTTC. Translating it yields CATLHGLAQSSYNEQFF.

This rearrangement joins TRBV19 to TRBJ1-1; D possibly corresponds to TRBD1 (5 bases). Deletions cut 7 bases from V and 0 bases from J, with 12 bases between. Germline V gene lookup returns CDR1 LNHDA and CDR2 SQIVND (reference sequence). The CDR3 consists of 14 residues. As DNA, the CDR3 is TGTGCCAGTAAGTCCAGGGCAATGAACACTGAAGCTTTCTTT. Protein sequence: CASKSRAMNTEAFF.

This chain uses TRBV3-1 (or the pseudogene TRBV3-2) with TRBJ1-1, with no clear D. V was clipped by 0 bases and J by 6 bases, with 14 bases between them. The CDR3 consists of 15 residues. From germline, CDR1 is LGHDT and CDR2 YNNKEL (reference sequence). Here the CDR3 reads CASSQDRVIEAEAFF. CDR3 bases: TGTGCCAGCAGCCAAGATCGGGTTATTGAGGCTGAAGCTTTCTTT.

This clone was counted between two and nine times. The chain recombines TRBV5-8 with TRBJ2-5; TRBD1 matches at 8 bases. J gave up 5 bases and V 2 bases, and 2 bases lay outside the gene matches. This CDR3 spans 13 amino acids. Per germline, CDR1 SGHTS and CDR2 YDEGEE. Here the CDR3 reads CASSFRGQETQYF. The DNA of the CDR3 is TGTGCCAGCAGCTTCAGGGGGCAGGAGACCCAGTACTTC.

The chain carries TRBV4-3 and TRBJ1-2, with D uncertain. This CDR3 contains 13 residues. With 1 base removed from V and 2 bases from J, the gap between germline ends came to 5 bases. CDR1 and CDR2 (germline): LGHNA, YSLEER. CDR3 sequence reads: CASSQGGNYGYTF. CDR3 nucleotides: TGCGCCAGCAGCCAAGGAGGGAACTATGGCTACACCTTC.

CDR3 sequence reads: CAWSLGTTSMRQFF. In DNA, the CDR3 is TGTGCCTGGTCCCTCGGGACTACATCAATGAGGCAGTTCTTC. V is TRBV30 and J is TRBJ2-1; 7 bases are a match to TRBD2. In germline, CDR1 is GTSNPN, CDR2 SVGIG (reference sequence). CDR3 size: 14 residues. The trim removed 5 bases at V and 12 bases at J, leaving 16 bases unmatched.

The chain has TRBV4-2 and TRBJ1-5; TRBD1 matches at 8 bases. V gave up 4 bases and J gave up 6 bases; unmatched junction bases: 8. Germline V gene lookup returns CDR1 LGHNA and CDR2 YNFKEQ. CDR3 length equals 15 residues. CDR3 sequence: CASSPGQGVGQPQHF. DNA for the CDR3: TGTGCCAGCAGCCCAGGACAGGGAGTGGGTCAGCCCCAGCATTTT.

This rearrangement joins TRBV27 to TRBJ1-6; no firm D call. CDR1 MNHEY and CDR2 SMNVEV come from the germline V gene (reference sequence). The CDR3 contains 14 residues. With 3 bases removed from V and 6 bases from J, the gap between germline ends came to 9 bases. This CDR3 reads CASSFNRPNSPLHF. In DNA, the CDR3 is TGTGCCAGCAGTTTTAACAGACCTAATTCACCCCTCCACTTT.

The chain links TRBV3-1 (or the pseudogene TRBV3-2) to TRBJ1-6; 8 positions match TRBD1. V was clipped by 2 bases and J by 3 bases; unmatched bases: 9. This CDR3 is built from 18 residues. Germline V gives CDR1 LGHDT, CDR2 YNNKEL (reference sequence). For the CDR3, the DNA is TGTGCCAGCAGCCAACGCCCGCGGACAGGGAACTATAATTCACCCCTCCACTTT. Its translation is CASSQRPRTGNYNSPLHF.

This sequence joins TRBV3-1 (or the pseudogene TRBV3-2) and TRBJ2-1; 12 positions match TRBD2. The junction had 8 bases not matched to a gene; V was cut back by 0 bases and J by 8 bases. The length of the CDR3 is 17 residues. Per the germline V gene, CDR1 is LGHDT and CDR2 is YNNKEL (reference sequence). CDR3 sequence (DNA): TGTGCCAGCAGCCAAGACTTATCGACTAGCGGGAGCGATGAGCAGTTCTTC. Its translation: CASSQDLSTSGSDEQFF.

The gene calls are TRBV18 and TRBJ1-4; D is unclear. The CDR3 runs 16 residues. The V end was cut by 2 bases, the J end by 0 bases, with 10 bases between. Per germline, CDR1 KGHSH and CDR2 LQKENI. The CDR3 bases are TGTGCCAGCTCACCATACCAGGTTGCAACTAATGAAAAACTGTTTTTT. It specifies CASSPYQVATNEKLFF.

With regard to this clone: The sample contains more than one DNA sequence encoding this CDR3. This chain uses TRBV7-2 with TRBJ2-1; 7 nucleotides align to TRBD2. Germline trimming cut 1 base from V and 0 bases from J; bases unmatched to any gene: 0. Germline assignment: CDR1 SGHTA and CDR2 FQGNSA. The CDR3 has 15 amino acids. The CDR3 spells CASSLGGGSYNEQFF. The CDR3 DNA is TGTGCCAGCAGCTTAGGCGGGGGCTCCTACAATGAGCAGTTCTTC.

This chain links TRBV5-4 with TRBJ1-3; 7 bases match TRBD1. There are 14 residues in the CDR3. Germline-derived CDR1 and CDR2 are SGHNT and YYREEE (reference sequence). The V gene end was trimmed by 5 bases and the J gene end by 6 bases; junction bases not matched to a gene: 8. CDR3 DNA: TGTGCCAGCAGTACCGGGACAGAGAAAAACACCATATATTTT. Its translation is CASSTGTEKNTIYF. Looking up the rest from reference TRBV5-4 and TRBJ1-3 gives the full variable domain: ETGVTQSPTHLIKTRGQQVTLRCSSQSGHNTVSWYQQALGQGPQFIFQYYREEENGRGNFPPRFSGLQFPNYSSELNVNALELDDSALYLCASSTGTEKNTIYFGEGSWLTVV.

The J gene is TRBJ2-7, the V gene TRBV7-2, with 15 bases matching TRBD2. Germline trimming cut 1 base from V and 0 bases from J; bases unmatched to any gene: 7. The germline V gene has CDR1 SGHTA and CDR2 FQGNSA. The CDR3 extends over 19 amino acids. The chain's CDR3 is CASSLESGTSGGISYEQYF. CDR3 sequence (DNA): TGTGCCAGCAGCTTAGAATCCGGGACTAGCGGGGGGATCTCCTACGAGCAGTACTTC.

This sequence joins TRBV28 and TRBJ1-2; D might be TRBD1 (5 bases). The CDR3 runs to 15 residues. V was pared by 6 bases and J by 2 bases, with 16 bases between. The germline V gene has CDR1 MDHEN and CDR2 SYDVKM. Here the CDR3 DNA reads TGTGCCAGCAGCTCCGGTCCAGGGCGGAACTATGGCTACACCTTC. Its translation is CASSSGPGRNYGYTF.